The T cell receptor beta chain under discussion was sequenced for a study of blood T cell repertoires in COVID-19. Study details: Sites across the United States, Italy and Spain contributed samples from acute and convalescent COVID-19.

CDR3 size: 16 residues. Germline loops: CDR1 KGHDR, CDR2 SFDVKD. Trimming at V came to 3 bases and at J to 8 bases, leaving 13 bases not matched to a gene. Produced via immunoSEQ multiplex PCR; TCRdb's table is partial and in-frame only. The data show about 290,000 clones, with just under 85% seen just once and 4% to 5% held by the top ten. V is TRBV24-1 and J is TRBJ1-2, with TRBD1 matching 8 bases. The TCR originated in a woman between 45 and 60 years old with active or convalescent COVID-19. The sequenced sample was peripheral blood. The CDR3 bases are TGTGCCACCAGTGATCCGACAGGGGAGGACCGGGGAGGCTACACCTTC. Translation gives CATSDPTGEDRGGYTF.